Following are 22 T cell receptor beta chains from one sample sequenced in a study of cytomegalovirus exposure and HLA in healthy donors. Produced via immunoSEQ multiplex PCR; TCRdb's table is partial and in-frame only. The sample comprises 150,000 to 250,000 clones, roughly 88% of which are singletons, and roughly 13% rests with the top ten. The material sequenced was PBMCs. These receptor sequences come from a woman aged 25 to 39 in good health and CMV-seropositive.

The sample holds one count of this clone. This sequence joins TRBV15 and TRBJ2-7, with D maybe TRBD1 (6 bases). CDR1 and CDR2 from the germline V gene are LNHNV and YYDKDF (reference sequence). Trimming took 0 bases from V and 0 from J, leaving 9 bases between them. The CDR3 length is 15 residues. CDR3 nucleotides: TGTGCCACCAGCAGAGATCGGGACAACTCCTACGAGCAGTACTTC. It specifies CATSRDRDNSYEQYF.

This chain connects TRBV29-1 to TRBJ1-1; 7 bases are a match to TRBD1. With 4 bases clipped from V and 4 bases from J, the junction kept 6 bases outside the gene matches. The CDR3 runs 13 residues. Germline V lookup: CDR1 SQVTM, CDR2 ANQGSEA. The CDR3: CSVGDRSFTEAFF. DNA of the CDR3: TGCAGCGTTGGGGACAGATCTTTCACTGAAGCTTTCTTT.

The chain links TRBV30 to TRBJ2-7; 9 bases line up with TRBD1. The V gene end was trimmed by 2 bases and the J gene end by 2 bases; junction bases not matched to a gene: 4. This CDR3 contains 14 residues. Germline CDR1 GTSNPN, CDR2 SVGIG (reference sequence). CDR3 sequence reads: CAWSRQGVAYEQYF. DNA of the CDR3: TGTGCCTGGAGTCGACAGGGGGTAGCCTACGAGCAGTACTTC. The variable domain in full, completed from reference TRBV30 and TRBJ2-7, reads SQTIHQWPATLVQPVGSPLSLECTVEGTSNPNLYWYRQAAGRGLQLLFYSVGIGQISSEVPQNLSASRPQDRQFILSSKKLLLSDSGFYLCAWSRQGVAYEQYFGPGTRLTVT.

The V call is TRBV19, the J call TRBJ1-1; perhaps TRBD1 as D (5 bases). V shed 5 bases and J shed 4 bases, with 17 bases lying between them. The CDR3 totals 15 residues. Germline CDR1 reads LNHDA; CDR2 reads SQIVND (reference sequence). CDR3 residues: CASSAPVAGVTEAFF. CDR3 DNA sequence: TGTGCCAGTAGTGCCCCCGTCGCGGGGGTCACTGAAGCTTTCTTT.

The CDR3 DNA sequence: TGTGCCAGCAGCTTAGATAGCGGCTCCTACAATGAGCAGTTCTTC. Translating gives CASSLDSGSYNEQFF. J is TRBJ2-1 and V is TRBV11-3, with D tentatively TRBD2 (6 bases). Germline V gene data show CDR1 as SGHNT and CDR2 as YENEEA. The CDR3 consists of 15 residues. Trimming removed 0 bases from V and 0 bases from J, with 6 bases in between.

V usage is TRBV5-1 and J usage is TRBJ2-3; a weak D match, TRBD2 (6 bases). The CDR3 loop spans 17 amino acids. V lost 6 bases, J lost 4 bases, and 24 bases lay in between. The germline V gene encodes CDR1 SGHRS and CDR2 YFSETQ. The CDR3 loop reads CASKRASATVRADTQYF. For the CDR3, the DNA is TGCGCCAGCAAGCGGGCTAGCGCGACCGTGAGGGCAGATACGCAGTATTTT.

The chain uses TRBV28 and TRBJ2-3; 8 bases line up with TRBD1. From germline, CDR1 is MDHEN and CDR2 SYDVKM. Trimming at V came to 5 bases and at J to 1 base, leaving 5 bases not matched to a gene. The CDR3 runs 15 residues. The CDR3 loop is CASSRPGQGTDTQYF. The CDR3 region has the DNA TGTGCCAGCAGTCGACCGGGACAGGGCACAGATACGCAGTATTTT.

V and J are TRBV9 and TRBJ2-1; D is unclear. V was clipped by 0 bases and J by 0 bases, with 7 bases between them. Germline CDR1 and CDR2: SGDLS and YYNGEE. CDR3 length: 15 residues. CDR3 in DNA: TGTGCCAGCAGCGTAGATTTCAGCTCCTACAATGAGCAGTTCTTC. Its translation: CASSVDFSSYNEQFF. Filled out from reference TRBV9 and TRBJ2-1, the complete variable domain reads DSGVTQTPKHLITATGQRVTLRCSPRSGDLSVYWYQQSLDQGLQFLIQYYNGEERAKGNILERFSAQQFPDLHSELNLSSLELGDSALYFCASSVDFSSYNEQFFGPGTRLTVL.

The CDR3 here is CATRLSGANVLTF. Written as DNA, the CDR3 is TGTGCCACCAGACTCTCTGGGGCCAACGTCCTGACTTTC. The chain uses TRBV15 and TRBJ2-6; D is unclear. Germline lookup yields CDR1 LNHNV and CDR2 YYDKDF (reference sequence). Trimming took off 6 bases at V and 0 bases at J, with 3 bases between the two ends. The CDR3 consists of 13 residues.

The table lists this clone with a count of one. CDR3 in DNA: TGTGCCAGCAGTGCGCGAACTTCGACAGGGAGGGATACGCAGTATTTT. This gives the protein CASSARTSTGRDTQYF. The V and J genes are TRBV2 and TRBJ2-3; tentative D call: TRBD1 (7 bases). Germline assignment: CDR1 SNHLY and CDR2 FYNNEI. Trimming pared 4 bases from V and 6 bases from J, leaving 20 bases between. CDR3 length: 16 amino acids.

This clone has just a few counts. CDR3 DNA sequence: TGTGCCAGCAAATTCCTCGACAGGGAATCTGGCTACACCTTC. Translating gives CASKFLDRESGYTF. V is TRBV6-5 and J is TRBJ1-2, with TRBD1 matching over 7 bases. The length of the CDR3 is 14 residues. The V gene's germline CDR1 is MNHEY and CDR2 SVGAGI. Unmatched junction bases numbered 12, after V lost 7 bases and J lost 7 bases.

The CDR3 sequence is CATARSSGPAGEQYF. The CDR3, as DNA: TGTGCCACCGCACGATCTAGCGGGCCGGCGGGGGAGCAGTACTTC. The V call is TRBV10-3, the J call TRBJ2-7, with 8 bases fitting TRBD2. There are 15 residues in the CDR3. Trimming cost V 10 bases and J 7 bases; bases outside gene matches: 18. The germline V gene has CDR1 ENHRY and CDR2 SYGVKD.

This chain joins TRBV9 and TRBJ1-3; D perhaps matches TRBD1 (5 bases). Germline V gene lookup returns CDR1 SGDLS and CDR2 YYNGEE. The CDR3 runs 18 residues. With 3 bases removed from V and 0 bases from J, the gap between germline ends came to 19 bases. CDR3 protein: CASSEGYGTFFSGNTIYF. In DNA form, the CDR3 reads TGTGCCAGCAGCGAGGGGTATGGCACATTTTTCTCTGGAAACACCATATATTTT.

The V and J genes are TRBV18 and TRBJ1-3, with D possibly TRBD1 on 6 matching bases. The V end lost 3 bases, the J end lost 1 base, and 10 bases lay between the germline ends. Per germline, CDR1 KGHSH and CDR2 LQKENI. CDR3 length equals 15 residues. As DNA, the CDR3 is TGTGCCAGCTCACCCTATACAGGGTCTGGAAACACCATATATTTT. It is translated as CASSPYTGSGNTIYF.

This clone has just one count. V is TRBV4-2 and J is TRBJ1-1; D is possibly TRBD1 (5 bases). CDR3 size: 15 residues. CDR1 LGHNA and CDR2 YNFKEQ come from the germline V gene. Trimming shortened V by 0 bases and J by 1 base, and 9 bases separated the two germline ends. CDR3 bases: TGTGCCAGCAGCCAAGATGGACAAAGGAACACTGAAGCTTTCTTT. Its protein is CASSQDGQRNTEAFF.

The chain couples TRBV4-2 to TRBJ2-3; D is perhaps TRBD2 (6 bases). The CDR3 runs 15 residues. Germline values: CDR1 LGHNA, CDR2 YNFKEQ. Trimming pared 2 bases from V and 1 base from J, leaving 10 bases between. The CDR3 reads CASSQLSGGTDTQYF. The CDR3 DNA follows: TGTGCCAGCAGCCAATTATCGGGGGGCACAGATACGCAGTATTTT.

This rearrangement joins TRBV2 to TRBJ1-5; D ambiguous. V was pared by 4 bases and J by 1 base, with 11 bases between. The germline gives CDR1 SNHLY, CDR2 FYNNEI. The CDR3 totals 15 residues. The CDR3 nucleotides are TGTGCCAGCAGTGGCCGGGAGAGAAGCAATCAGCCCCAGCATTTT. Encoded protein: CASSGRERSNQPQHF.

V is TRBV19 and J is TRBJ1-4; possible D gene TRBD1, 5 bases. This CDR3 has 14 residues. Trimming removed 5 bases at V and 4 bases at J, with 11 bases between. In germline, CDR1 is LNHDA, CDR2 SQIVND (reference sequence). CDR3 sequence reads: CASSYRQINEKLFF. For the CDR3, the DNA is TGTGCCAGTAGTTATCGACAGATTAATGAAAAACTGTTTTTT.

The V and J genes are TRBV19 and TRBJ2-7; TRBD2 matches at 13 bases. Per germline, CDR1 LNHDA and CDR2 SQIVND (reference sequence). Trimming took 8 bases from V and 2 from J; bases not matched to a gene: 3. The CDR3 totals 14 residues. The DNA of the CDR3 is TGTGCCAGTGGAGGACTAGCGGGAGCCTACGAGCAGTACTTC. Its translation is CASGGLAGAYEQYF.

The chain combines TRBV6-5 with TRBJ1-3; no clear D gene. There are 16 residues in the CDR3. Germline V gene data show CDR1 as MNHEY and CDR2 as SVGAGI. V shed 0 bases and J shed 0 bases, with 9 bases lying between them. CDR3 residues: CASSYSGSVSGNTIYF. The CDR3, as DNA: TGTGCCAGCAGTTACTCGGGCTCCGTCTCTGGAAACACCATATATTTT.

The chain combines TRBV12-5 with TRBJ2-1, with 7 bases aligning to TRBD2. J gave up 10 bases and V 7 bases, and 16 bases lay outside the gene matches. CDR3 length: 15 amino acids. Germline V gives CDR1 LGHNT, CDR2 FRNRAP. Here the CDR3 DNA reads TGTGCTAGTGCCCAGGACTTGGCCAAGCGGGGAGAGCAGTTCTTC. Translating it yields CASAQDLAKRGEQFF.

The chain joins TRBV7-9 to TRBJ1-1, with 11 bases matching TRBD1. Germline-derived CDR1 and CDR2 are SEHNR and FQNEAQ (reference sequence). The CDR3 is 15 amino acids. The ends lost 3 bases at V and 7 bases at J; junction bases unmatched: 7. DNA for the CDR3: TGTGCCAGCAGCTTTTTCGGGACAGGGGGAAATGAAGCTTTCTTT. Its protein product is CASSFFGTGGNEAFF.